The 2 T cell receptor beta chains below all came from one sample that was sequenced in a study of breast tumors, draining lymph nodes, adjacent tissues. TCRdb re-analysed the multiplex PCR reads in MiXCR, keeping a single row per CDR3 protein. The sample includes about 230,000 distinct CDR3 sequences, around 32% of them seen just once. Axillary draining lymph nodes of breast cancer patients supplied the node samples. Source material: axillary lymph node tissue. The receptors were sampled from a female donor with breast cancer. Some clones in this sample may be carry-over from other donors' samples.

The chain is built from TRBV6-2 or TRBV6-3 and TRBJ2-1; 12 positions agree with TRBD2. The length of the CDR3 is 17 residues. Per germline, CDR1 MNHEY and CDR2 SVGEGT. The V and J ends lost 1 base and 9 bases, in that order; junction bases with no gene match: 10. The chain's CDR3 is CASSYWRLAGDRIEQFF. DNA of the CDR3: TGTGCCAGCAGTTACTGGAGACTAGCGGGAGACCGTATTGAGCAGTTCTTC.

Note on this clonotype: A much larger clone sits a single nucleotide away, making a read error possible. J is TRBJ2-1 and V is TRBV20-1; 11 nucleotides line up with TRBD2. Trimming at V came to 3 bases and at J to 10 bases, leaving 14 bases not matched to a gene. Germline assignment: CDR1 DFQATT and CDR2 SNEGSKA (reference sequence). The CDR3 runs to 16 residues. The CDR3, as DNA: TGCAGTGCTAGGAACCCGGGACTAGCGGCAGTTTGGGAGCAGTTCTTC. Translating gives CSARNPGLAAVWEQFF.